The 24 T cell receptor beta chains given below trace back to one sample, sequenced in a study of cytomegalovirus exposure and HLA in healthy donors. The primer mix had 60 Vbeta and 13 Jbeta primers. The assay was immunoSEQ multiplex PCR, and TCRdb's table has in-frame clones only and misses some. The top ten hold 1.4% to 1.5% of the sample, which has some 180,000 clones, 70% to 80% seen once. Sequences were obtained from PBMCs. The receptor source for this set is a young man in good health and CMV-seronegative.

This sequence joins TRBV5-1 and TRBJ2-1; 8 nucleotides agree with TRBD1. Germline loops: CDR1 SGHRS, CDR2 YFSETQ. CDR3 length equals 14 residues. Germline trimming cut 6 bases from V and 7 bases from J; bases unmatched to any gene: 9. The CDR3 DNA reads TGCGCCAGCACCAGGACAGGGACGGGGAATGAGCAGTTCTTC. Its protein product is CASTRTGTGNEQFF.

CDR3 region: CASSLGYPGTGATGELFF. CDR3 DNA: TGTGCCAGCAGCTTAGGGTATCCCGGGACAGGGGCTACCGGGGAGCTGTTTTTT. The rearrangement links TRBV7-2 to TRBJ2-2; 10 bases agree with TRBD1. CDR1 is SGHTA, CDR2 FQGNSA, per germline. The CDR3 sequence is 18 residues long. Trimming took 1 base from V and 5 from J; bases not matched to a gene: 10.

This clone was detected only a few times. This chain uses TRBV6-1 with TRBJ1-2, with 9 bases matching TRBD1. Germline trimming cut 11 bases from V and 8 bases from J; bases unmatched to any gene: 9. In germline, CDR1 is MNHNS, CDR2 SASEGT. This CDR3 is 12 amino acids long. CDR3 in amino acids: CAATGGAGGYTF. In DNA form, the CDR3 reads TGTGCCGCGACAGGGGGAGCCGGAGGCTACACCTTC.

The chain links TRBV4-3 to TRBJ2-1, with D unclear. V lost 4 bases to trimming and J lost 4 bases, with 11 bases between them. Germline-derived CDR1 and CDR2 are LGHNA and YSLEER. The CDR3 contains 14 residues. DNA for the CDR3: TGCGCCAGCAGCCCCTATTACGGTTACAATGAGCAGTTCTTC. It yields the protein CASSPYYGYNEQFF.

This chain uses TRBV27 with TRBJ2-1; 10 bases agree with TRBD2. Germline CDR1 is MNHEY and CDR2 is SMNVEV (reference sequence). Trimming took 4 bases from V and 10 from J; bases not matched to a gene: 10. The CDR3 contains 15 residues. The CDR3 loop reads CASSSTSGTYGEQFF. The CDR3 DNA reads TGTGCCAGCAGTTCCACTAGCGGGACCTACGGGGAGCAGTTCTTC.

V is TRBV7-3 and J is TRBJ2-4; 11 positions match TRBD1. Germline trimming cut 1 base from V and 7 bases from J; bases unmatched to any gene: 6. Germline CDR1 is SGHTA and CDR2 is FQGTGA. This CDR3 is 16 amino acids long. As DNA, the CDR3 is TGTGCCAGCAGCTTAAAGGGACAGGGGGAGACCAACATTCAGTACTTC. Amino acid sequence: CASSLKGQGETNIQYF.

The chain uses TRBV27 and TRBJ2-7, with 11 bases identical to TRBD1. The trim removed 6 bases at V and 2 bases at J, leaving 6 bases unmatched. This CDR3 comprises 15 residues. Germline V gene lookup returns CDR1 MNHEY and CDR2 SMNVEV (reference sequence). The DNA of the CDR3 is TGTGCCAGCAGCCTCGGGACAGGGGGACCCTACGAGCAGTACTTC. Amino acid sequence: CASSLGTGGPYEQYF.

The chain employs TRBV10-3 and TRBJ2-5; TRBD1 might be the D (7 bases). Gene TRBJ2-7 matches the end of the DNA better, so the J call may be wrong. In germline, CDR1 is ENHRY, CDR2 SYGVKD. The CDR3 is made up of 14 amino acids. The CDR3 coding sequence is TGTGCCACCAGAAGGGGGGACAGAGCCTACGAGCAGTACTTC. Protein: CATRRGDRAYEQYF.

The CDR3, as DNA: TGTGCCAGCAGCGGGGGGACTAGCGGAGTGTACGAGCAGTACTTC. Residues: CASSGGTSGVYEQYF. The genes are TRBV5-4 and TRBJ2-7, with TRBD2 matching 11 bases. Germline V gene lookup returns CDR1 SGHNT and CDR2 YYREEE (reference sequence). V lost 4 bases and J lost 4; bases outside the gene matches: 7. This CDR3 has 15 residues.

The CDR3 here is CASSVRSGANVLTF. CDR3 bases: TGTGCCAGCAGTGTTCGCTCTGGGGCCAACGTCCTGACTTTC. The chain is built from TRBV6-4 and TRBJ2-6, with D hard to call. CDR1 and CDR2 from the germline V gene are MRHNA and SNTAGT. V was trimmed by 4 bases and J by 0 bases, leaving 4 bases between them. There are 14 residues in the CDR3.

The chain joins TRBV20-1 to TRBJ2-3, with a tentative D call TRBD2 (5 bases). CDR3 size: 11 residues. Trimming stripped 7 bases from V and 6 bases from J, with 11 bases between. CDR1 is DFQATT, CDR2 SNEGSKA, per germline (reference sequence). CDR3 coding DNA: TGCAGTGTACCTGAGCGGGATACGCAGTATTTT. It codes for CSVPERDTQYF.

This chain uses TRBV5-4 with TRBJ2-3; TRBD2 agrees at 9 bases. The J segment lost 3 bases and the V segment lost 4 bases, leaving 3 bases of the junction unmatched. CDR1 and CDR2 from the germline V gene are SGHNT and YYREEE (reference sequence). This CDR3 is built from 14 residues. The CDR3 DNA sequence: TGTGCCAGCAGCACCGGACTAGCGACAGATACGCAGTATTTT. Residues: CASSTGLATDTQYF.

The V and J genes are TRBV7-2 and TRBJ2-2; weak D call: TRBD2 (6 bases). The CDR3 is 15 residues long. Trimming removed 0 bases at V and 6 bases at J, with 11 bases between. Germline V gene lookup returns CDR1 SGHTA and CDR2 FQGNSA. CDR3 protein: CASSLALARPGELFF. The CDR3 coding sequence is TGTGCCAGCAGCTTAGCGCTAGCGAGACCCGGGGAGCTGTTTTTT.

The chain has TRBV9 and TRBJ2-7; 14 nucleotides agree with TRBD2. There are 19 residues in the CDR3. With 3 bases clipped from V and 6 bases from J, the junction kept 17 bases outside the gene matches. Per the germline V gene, CDR1 is SGDLS and CDR2 is YYNGEE. The CDR3 DNA follows: TGTGCCAGCAGCGCGGGGACTAGCGGGAGTTCTCTTCCGACGCGCGAGCAGTACTTC. It specifies CASSAGTSGSSLPTREQYF. The whole variable domain, remainder taken from reference TRBV9 and TRBJ2-7, is DSGVTQTPKHLITATGQRVTLRCSPRSGDLSVYWYQQSLDQGLQFLIQYYNGEERAKGNILERFSAQQFPDLHSELNLSSLELGDSALYFCASSAGTSGSSLPTREQYFGPGTRLTVT.

This clone has only a few counts. Written as DNA, the CDR3 is TGTGCCAGCCTAAGAGAAAGAAAGAACGGTCCAGATACGCAGTATTTT. It yields the protein CASLRERKNGPDTQYF. This chain connects TRBV25-1 to TRBJ2-3; no firm D call. With 8 bases removed from V and 4 bases from J, the gap between germline ends came to 22 bases. The CDR3 spans 16 residues. Per germline, CDR1 MGHDK and CDR2 SYGVNS.

This clone was observed a few times. The genes are TRBV30 and TRBJ1-5, with a tentative D call TRBD1 (5 bases). Germline values: CDR1 GTSNPN, CDR2 SVGIG (reference sequence). The V end lost 2 bases, the J end lost 0 bases, and 8 bases lay between the germline ends. The CDR3 is made up of 14 amino acids. The CDR3 region has the DNA TGTGCCTGGAGTCCAGGGTTTAGCAATCAGCCCCAGCATTTT. This encodes CAWSPGFSNQPQHF. Together with reference TRBV30 and TRBJ1-5, the CDR3 gives the full variable domain: SQTIHQWPATLVQPVGSPLSLECTVEGTSNPNLYWYRQAAGRGLQLLFYSVGIGQISSEVPQNLSASRPQDRQFILSSKKLLLSDSGFYLCAWSPGFSNQPQHFGDGTRLSIL.

This sequence joins TRBV5-1 and TRBJ1-2; tentative D call: TRBD1 (5 bases). CDR3 length: 14 amino acids. V was pared by 3 bases and J by 8 bases, with 17 bases between. CDR1 is SGHRS, CDR2 YFSETQ, per germline. In DNA form, the CDR3 reads TGCGCCAGCAGCTCGGACACTTGGGCGGGGGGCTACACCTTC. Translation gives CASSSDTWAGGYTF. Based on the CDR3 plus reference TRBV5-1 and TRBJ1-2, the full variable domain is KAGVTQTPRYLIKTRGQQVTLSCSPISGHRSVSWYQQTPGQGLQFLFEYFSETQRNKGNFPGRFSGRQFSNSRSEMNVSTLELGDSALYLCASSSDTWAGGYTFGSGTRLTVV.

The chain couples TRBV30 to TRBJ2-3, with 8 bases fitting TRBD2. CDR1 GTSNPN and CDR2 SVGIG come from the germline V gene (reference sequence). V lost 5 bases and J lost 2; bases outside the gene matches: 9. The CDR3 totals 15 residues. CDR3 residues: CAWLPRRGVTDTQYF. CDR3 in DNA: TGTGCCTGGCTCCCCCGGCGGGGGGTCACAGATACGCAGTATTTT. Supplemented by reference TRBV30 and TRBJ2-3, the full variable domain reads SQTIHQWPATLVQPVGSPLSLECTVEGTSNPNLYWYRQAAGRGLQLLFYSVGIGQISSEVPQNLSASRPQDRQFILSSKKLLLSDSGFYLCAWLPRRGVTDTQYFGPGTRLTVL.

The rearrangement links TRBV7-2 to TRBJ2-2, with D hard to call. V lost 5 bases and J lost 4, with 14 bases in between. The germline CDR1 and CDR2 sequences are SGHTA and FQGNSA. The CDR3 totals 15 residues. The CDR3 reads CASSPMQVATGELFF. DNA for the CDR3: TGTGCCAGCAGCCCCATGCAGGTCGCCACCGGGGAGCTGTTTTTT.

This sequence joins TRBV18 and TRBJ2-7, with a tentative D call TRBD1 (6 bases). Trimming took 6 bases from V and 7 from J, leaving 22 bases between them. Germline-derived CDR1 and CDR2 are KGHSH and LQKENI. This CDR3 is 15 amino acids long. The CDR3 bases are TGTGCCAGCTCCCGAGATGACTGGAGAGGGGGTGAGCAGTACTTC. Translated, it gives CASSRDDWRGGEQYF.

V and J are TRBV7-9 and TRBJ1-2, with D possibly TRBD1 on 6 matching bases. Trimming pared 0 bases from V and 8 bases from J, leaving 16 bases between. CDR1 and CDR2 from the germline V gene are SEHNR and FQNEAQ (reference sequence). The CDR3 totals 15 residues. The CDR3 reads CASSLAHRESEGYTF. The CDR3 DNA follows: TGTGCCAGCAGCTTAGCCCACAGGGAATCTGAGGGCTACACCTTC. Looking up the rest from reference TRBV7-9 and TRBJ1-2 gives the full variable domain: DTGVSQNPRHKITKRGQNVTFRCDPISEHNRLYWYRQTLGQGPEFLTYFQNEAQLEKSRLLSDRFSAERPKGSFSTLEIQRTEQGDSAMYLCASSLAHRESEGYTFGSGTRLTVV.

The chain combines TRBV5-1 with TRBJ1-1; the match to TRBD1 covers 9 bases. V lost 2 bases, J lost 7 bases, and 9 bases stayed unmatched. CDR3 length: 15 amino acids. CDR1 is SGHRS and CDR2 is YFSETQ in the germline V gene. The CDR3 DNA sequence: TGCGCCAGCAGCTTTTTACAGGGGGCTCCTAATGAAGCTTTCTTT. Its protein product is CASSFLQGAPNEAFF.

The chain combines TRBV5-1 with TRBJ2-3; 7 bases are shared with TRBD2. The CDR3 contains 15 residues. Per germline, CDR1 SGHRS and CDR2 YFSETQ. V was clipped by 4 bases and J by 6 bases; unmatched bases: 11. This CDR3 reads CASSRSSGSVDTQYF. In DNA, the CDR3 is TGCGCCAGCAGCAGATCTAGCGGCTCCGTGGATACGCAGTATTTT.

This clone has more than one count but fewer than ten. The J gene is TRBJ2-7, the V gene TRBV4-3, with TRBD1 matching over 9 bases. Germline loops: CDR1 LGHNA, CDR2 YSLEER. The CDR3 length is 15 residues. V shed 1 base, J shed 2 bases, and the junction held 3 bases outside the gene matches. This CDR3 reads CASSQAGTGTYEQYF. CDR3 in DNA: TGCGCCAGCAGCCAAGCCGGGACAGGGACCTACGAGCAGTACTTC.